One sample yielded the 23 T cell receptor beta chains listed below, sequenced in a study of blood T cell repertoires in COVID-19. Repertoires were generated with immunoSEQ multiplex PCR, while TCRdb's copy carries only in-frame clones and drops some. The sample has around 160,000 clones; 75% to 85% are singletons. The sample comprised PBMCs or T cells enriched from blood (not recorded which). All receptors come from a woman aged 60-75 years who had recovered from COVID-19.

The chain recombines TRBV30 with TRBJ2-3; D remains ambiguous. This CDR3 region has 12 residues. CDR1 and CDR2 from the germline V gene are GTSNPN and SVGIG (reference sequence). V gave up 5 bases and J gave up 0 bases, with 6 bases separating them. CDR3 residues: CAWGLSTDTQYF. In nucleotides, the CDR3 is TGTGCCTGGGGCCTTAGCACAGATACGCAGTATTTT.

This clone showed up just once. The V call is TRBV5-6, the J call TRBJ1-4, with D possibly TRBD1 on 5 matching bases. Trimming shortened V by 5 bases and J by 5 bases, and 10 bases separated the two germline ends. Germline CDR1 reads SGHDT; CDR2 reads YYEEEE. The CDR3 has 13 amino acids. CDR3 coding DNA: TGTGCCAGCAGGGACACTAACAATGAAAAACTGTTTTTT. It translates to CASRDTNNEKLFF.

The chain links TRBV5-6 to TRBJ1-4; D unclear. V was clipped by 4 bases and J by 3 bases, with 22 bases between them. The germline gives CDR1 SGHDT, CDR2 YYEEEE. The CDR3 totals 18 residues. The CDR3 region is CASSQVASKAQANEKLFF. The CDR3 DNA reads TGTGCCAGCAGCCAGGTCGCATCAAAGGCTCAAGCTAATGAAAAACTGTTTTTT.

This clone was detected only a few times. This specimen includes other DNA sequences encoding the same CDR3. This chain joins TRBV18 and TRBJ2-1; tentatively, D is TRBD1 (5 bases). The germline V gene has CDR1 KGHSH and CDR2 LQKENI. V lost 2 bases and J lost 3, with 8 bases in between. The CDR3 is 14 residues long. The CDR3 coding sequence is TGTGCCAGCTCACCAACAGGTTTCTACAATGAGCAGTTCTTC. It encodes CASSPTGFYNEQFF.

The genes are TRBV3-1 (or the pseudogene TRBV3-2) and TRBJ2-1; no clear D. The germline CDR1 and CDR2 sequences are LGHDT and YNNKEL (reference sequence). V lost 3 bases and J 6 bases, leaving 9 bases between the germline ends. The CDR3 contains 13 residues. The CDR3 loop reads CASSHLVVNEQFF. The CDR3 nucleotides read TGTGCCAGCAGCCATCTTGTCGTCAATGAGCAGTTCTTC.

The V gene is TRBV2, the J gene TRBJ1-5; no definite D call. The germline V gene has CDR1 SNHLY and CDR2 FYNNEI. The CDR3 runs 15 residues. Trimming removed 5 bases from V and 0 bases from J, with 11 bases in between. CDR3 sequence (DNA): TGTGCCAGCAGTTACAGAGAAAGTAGCAATCAGCCCCAGCATTTT. Translated, it gives CASSYRESSNQPQHF. Variable domain in full (rest from reference TRBV2 and TRBJ1-5): EPEVTQTPSHQVTQMGQEVILRCVPISNHLYFYWYRQILGQKVEFLVSFYNNEISEKSEIFDDQFSVERPDGSNFTLKIRSTKLEDSAMYFCASSYRESSNQPQHFGDGTRLSIL.

This clone was recorded many times. This chain uses TRBV6-4 with TRBJ1-1, with D perhaps TRBD1 (6 bases). V shed 4 bases and J shed 7 bases, with 16 bases lying between them. Germline loops: CDR1 MRHNA, CDR2 SNTAGT. This CDR3 has 14 amino acids. The chain's CDR3 is CASSVTGGMDEAFF. The CDR3 nucleotides are TGTGCCAGCAGTGTGACAGGTGGGATGGATGAAGCTTTCTTT.

The chain recombines TRBV2 with TRBJ1-5; 9 positions match TRBD1. CDR1 and CDR2 from the germline V gene are SNHLY and FYNNEI. V shed 8 bases, J shed 5 bases, and the junction held 16 bases outside the gene matches. The CDR3 extends over 17 amino acids. The chain's CDR3 is CASSVNLDRGYDQPQHF. In DNA, the CDR3 is TGTGCCAGCTCTGTGAACTTGGACAGGGGATACGATCAGCCCCAGCATTTT.

This chain uses TRBV19 with TRBJ1-2; D is undetermined. This CDR3 region has 15 residues. Germline values: CDR1 LNHDA, CDR2 SQIVND (reference sequence). V lost 7 bases, J lost 5 bases, and 20 bases lay in between. This chain's CDR3 is CASMKRDASGYGYTF. CDR3 DNA sequence: TGTGCCAGTATGAAGCGTGACGCCTCTGGGTATGGCTACACCTTC.

The rearrangement links TRBV15 to TRBJ2-7; TRBD1 matches 8 bases. The CDR3 spans 15 residues. Germline V CDR1 and CDR2: LNHNV, YYDKDF (reference sequence). The J segment lost 5 bases and the V segment lost 3 bases, leaving 9 bases of the junction unmatched. CDR3 coding DNA: TGTGCCACCAGCAGCCGGACAGGGTGGATGGACGAGCAGTACTTC. Its protein is CATSSRTGWMDEQYF.

J is TRBJ1-1 and V is TRBV5-1; D gene unclear. The CDR3 is made up of 14 amino acids. V shed 1 base and J shed 4 bases, with 11 bases lying between them. Germline V gives CDR1 SGHRS, CDR2 YFSETQ. CDR3: CASSLKGGGTEAFF. In nucleotides, the CDR3 is TGCGCCAGCAGCTTGAAGGGAGGTGGCACTGAAGCTTTCTTT.

V and J are TRBV2 and TRBJ1-1; 8 bases are a match to TRBD1. V was clipped by 7 bases and J by 5 bases; unmatched bases: 9. The CDR3 runs to 14 residues. Germline V gene data show CDR1 as SNHLY and CDR2 as FYNNEI. This CDR3 is CASNPLTGETEAFF. DNA for the CDR3: TGTGCCAGCAATCCGCTGACAGGGGAAACTGAAGCTTTCTTT.

This clone was counted a few times. The gene calls are TRBV5-5 and TRBJ1-3; the match to TRBD1 covers 7 bases. Germline CDR1 is SGHKS and CDR2 is YYEKEE (reference sequence). J gave up 4 bases and V 4 bases, and 11 bases lay outside the gene matches. This CDR3 spans 16 amino acids. The CDR3 sequence is CASSNNSPGQGNTIYF. CDR3 DNA sequence: TGTGCCAGCAGCAATAATAGTCCGGGACAGGGAAACACCATATATTTT. The full variable domain, with the rest looked up from reference TRBV5-5 and TRBJ1-3, is DAGVTQSPTHLIKTRGQQVTLRCSPISGHKSVSWYQQVLGQGPQFIFQYYEKEERGRGNFPDRFSARQFPNYSSELNVNALLLGDSALYLCASSNNSPGQGNTIYFGEGSWLTVV.

The V and J genes are TRBV14 and TRBJ2-7, with D tentatively TRBD2 (5 bases). Trimming took 4 bases from V and 9 from J, leaving 13 bases between them. The CDR3 spans 12 residues. Germline-derived CDR1 and CDR2 are SGHDN and FVKESK. CDR3 sequence: CASSPLGWGQYF. The CDR3 bases are TGTGCCAGCAGCCCACTAGGATGGGGGCAGTACTTC.

The chain recombines TRBV5-1 with TRBJ1-1, with D uncertain. This CDR3 is 14 amino acids long. Germline assignment: CDR1 SGHRS and CDR2 YFSETQ. Trimming stripped 3 bases from V and 1 base from J, with 10 bases between. CDR3 residues: CASSSTNANTEAFF. The CDR3 coding sequence is TGCGCCAGCAGCTCAACAAATGCGAACACTGAAGCTTTCTTT.

The chain has TRBV13 and TRBJ2-2; D is perhaps TRBD2 (6 bases). CDR3 size: 16 residues. From germline, CDR1 is PRHDT and CDR2 FYEKMQ (reference sequence). V shed 5 bases and J shed 0 bases, with 13 bases lying between them. The CDR3 DNA reads TGTGCCAGCAGCCCCCGGGGGAGAGCGAACACCGGGGAGCTGTTTTTT. Protein sequence: CASSPRGRANTGELFF.

The chain recombines TRBV7-6 with TRBJ2-1, with TRBD2 identical over 9 bases. This CDR3 is built from 18 residues. Germline V CDR1 and CDR2: SGHVS, FNYEAQ. V lost 4 bases and J lost 8; bases outside the gene matches: 18. The CDR3 region has the DNA TGTGCCAGCAGCTGGCCGCAGGTGGCGGGGGGGCCTTGGGATGAGCAGTTCTTC. It encodes CASSWPQVAGGPWDEQFF. Using reference TRBV7-6 and TRBJ2-1 for the parts outside the CDR3, the full variable domain is GAGVSQSPRYKVTKRGQDVALRCDPISGHVSLYWYRQALGQGPEFLTYFNYEAQQDKSGLPNDRFSAERPEGSISTLTIQRTEQRDSAMYRCASSWPQVAGGPWDEQFFGPGTRLTVL.

There are a few counts of this clone. J is TRBJ1-2 and V is TRBV20-1; tentative D call: TRBD1 (6 bases). Germline V lookup: CDR1 DFQATT, CDR2 SNEGSKA (reference sequence). There are 13 residues in the CDR3. The germline V and J ends were trimmed by 3 bases and 10 bases, with 18 bases remaining between them. CDR3 residues: CSASLGGRAIYTF. The CDR3 DNA reads as TGCAGTGCTAGTCTGGGGGGGCGGGCGATCTACACCTTC.

The rearrangement uses TRBV21-1 and TRBJ2-3; TRBD1 was called by the table and not checked on the DNA. TRBV21-1 is flagged as a pseudogene. CDR3 length: 19 amino acids. Here the CDR3 reads CASPPGILVGARTTDTQYF. The CDR3 nucleotides are TGTGCCAGCCCCCCTGGTATCTTGGTGGGGGCAAGGACCACAGATACGCAGTATTTT.

CDR3 region: CASSGRERDQPQHF. For the CDR3, the DNA is TGTGCCAGCAGTGGAAGGGAGAGAGATCAGCCCCAGCATTTT. The chain links TRBV2 to TRBJ1-5, with D unresolved. Germline V CDR1 and CDR2: SNHLY, FYNNEI. This CDR3 is 14 amino acids long. Between the trimmed V and J ends, which lost 4 bases and 5 bases, there was a span of 12 bases.

This clone was picked up a small number of times. CDR3 in amino acids: CASSSGNTQYF. For the CDR3, the DNA is TGTGCCAGCAGCTCGGGGAATACGCAGTATTTT. The chain is built from TRBV11-1 and TRBJ2-3, with a weak D call TRBD2 (5 bases). Germline V CDR1 and CDR2: SGHAT, FQDESV (reference sequence). The CDR3 loop spans 11 amino acids. Trimming cost V 4 bases and J 7 bases, with 6 bases left between them.

The chain carries TRBV7-2 and TRBJ1-6; D is ambiguous. CDR1 is SGHTA, CDR2 FQGNSA, per germline. CDR3 size: 14 residues. V was shortened by 3 bases and J by 8 bases, with 11 bases between the two germline ends. DNA for the CDR3: TGTGCCAGCAGCTTGTATGGGCACGATTCACCCCTCCACTTT. Protein product: CASSLYGHDSPLHF.

The chain recombines TRBV27 with TRBJ2-3, with 10 bases aligning to TRBD2. Germline assignment: CDR1 MNHEY and CDR2 SMNVEV (reference sequence). This CDR3 is 17 amino acids long. After removal of 3 bases from V and 2 bases from J, the junction contained 8 bases not matched to a gene. The CDR3: CASSLPSGGLTTDTQYF. CDR3 nucleotides: TGTGCCAGCAGTTTGCCTAGCGGGGGATTGACCACAGATACGCAGTATTTT.